The text below deals with one T cell receptor beta chain. Per the authors' pipeline: Using reference gene primer amplification, nucleated cell counts were estimated. Assay used: immunoSEQ multiplex PCR; TCRdb lists only in-frame clones, some missing. V and J calls and clone size follow that table, whereas D and trimming were derived from the DNA. The profile shows just over 300,000 clones, around 90% of them singletons. This specimen belongs to a study of blood T cell repertoires in COVID-19. Study-level information: Some COVID-19 samples were acute and others convalescent; all came from the United States, Italy and Spain.

Germline loops: CDR1 SGHRS, CDR2 YFSETQ. There are 14 residues in the CDR3. V was pared by 4 bases and J by 4 bases, with 15 bases between. The origin of this receptor is a man aged 18 to 30 with active or convalescent COVID-19. V is TRBV5-1 and J is TRBJ2-7, with D perhaps matching TRBD1 (6 bases). Sample: peripheral blood. In DNA, the CDR3 is TGCGCCAGCAGCGTTCCGGACAGACATTACGAGCAGTACTTC. Protein: CASSVPDRHYEQYF.